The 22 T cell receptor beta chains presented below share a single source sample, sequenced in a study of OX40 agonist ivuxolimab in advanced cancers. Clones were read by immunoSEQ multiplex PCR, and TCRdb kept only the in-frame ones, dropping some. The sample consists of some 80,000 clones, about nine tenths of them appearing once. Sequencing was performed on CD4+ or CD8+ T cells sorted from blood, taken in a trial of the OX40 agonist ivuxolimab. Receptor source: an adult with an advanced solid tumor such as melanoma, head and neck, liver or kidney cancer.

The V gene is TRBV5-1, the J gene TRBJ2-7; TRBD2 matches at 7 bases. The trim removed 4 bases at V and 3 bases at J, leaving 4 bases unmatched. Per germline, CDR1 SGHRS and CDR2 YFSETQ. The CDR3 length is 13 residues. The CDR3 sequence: CASSVGEGYEQYF. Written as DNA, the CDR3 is TGCGCCAGCAGCGTAGGGGAGGGCTACGAGCAGTACTTC.

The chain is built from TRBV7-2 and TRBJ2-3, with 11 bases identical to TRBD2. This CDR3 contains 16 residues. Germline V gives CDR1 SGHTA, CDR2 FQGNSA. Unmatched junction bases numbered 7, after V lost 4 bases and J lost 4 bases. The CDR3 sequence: CASSSALAGGPDTQYF. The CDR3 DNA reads TGTGCCAGCAGCTCCGCCCTAGCGGGAGGCCCAGATACGCAGTATTTT.

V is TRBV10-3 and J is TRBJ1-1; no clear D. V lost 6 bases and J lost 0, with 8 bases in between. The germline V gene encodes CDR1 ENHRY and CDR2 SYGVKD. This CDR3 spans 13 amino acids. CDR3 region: CAIRGPVNTEAFF. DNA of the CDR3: TGTGCCATCAGAGGACCGGTGAACACTGAAGCTTTCTTT.

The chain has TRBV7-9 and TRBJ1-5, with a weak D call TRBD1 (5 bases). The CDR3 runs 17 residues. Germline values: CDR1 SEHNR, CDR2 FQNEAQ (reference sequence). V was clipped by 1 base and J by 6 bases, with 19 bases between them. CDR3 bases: TGTGCCAGCAGCTTAGGGGGTGGGGAAAAGGGGCCTCAGCCCCAGCATTTT. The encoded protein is CASSLGGGEKGPQPQHF.

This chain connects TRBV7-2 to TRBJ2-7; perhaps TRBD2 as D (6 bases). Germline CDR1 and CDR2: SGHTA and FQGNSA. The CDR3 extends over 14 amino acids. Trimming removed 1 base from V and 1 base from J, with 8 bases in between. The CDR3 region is CASSLVGGSYEQYF. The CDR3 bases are TGTGCCAGCAGCTTAGTCGGAGGGTCCTACGAGCAGTACTTC.

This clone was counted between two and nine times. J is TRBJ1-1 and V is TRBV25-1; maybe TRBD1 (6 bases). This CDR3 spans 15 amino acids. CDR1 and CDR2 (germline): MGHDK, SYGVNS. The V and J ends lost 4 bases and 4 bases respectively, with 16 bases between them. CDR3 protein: CASSAVQGLATEAFF. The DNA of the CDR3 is TGTGCCAGCAGTGCCGTACAGGGTTTGGCCACTGAAGCTTTCTTT. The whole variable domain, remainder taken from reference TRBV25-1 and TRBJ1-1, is EADIYQTPRYLVIGTGKKITLECSQTMGHDKMYWYQQDPGMELHLIHYSYGVNSTEKGDLSSESTVSRIRTEHFPLTLESARPSHTSQYLCASSAVQGLATEAFFGQGTRLTVV.

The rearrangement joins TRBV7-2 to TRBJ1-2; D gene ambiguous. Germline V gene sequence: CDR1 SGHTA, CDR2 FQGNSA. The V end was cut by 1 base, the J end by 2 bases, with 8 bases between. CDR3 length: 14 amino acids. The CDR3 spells CASSLEVLNYGYTF. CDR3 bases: TGTGCCAGCAGCTTAGAGGTACTCAACTATGGCTACACCTTC.

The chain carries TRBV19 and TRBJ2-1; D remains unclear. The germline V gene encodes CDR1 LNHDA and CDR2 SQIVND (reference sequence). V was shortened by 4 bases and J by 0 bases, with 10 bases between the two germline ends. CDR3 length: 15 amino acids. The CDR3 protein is CASSNQRSSYNEQFF. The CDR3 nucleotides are TGTGCCAGTAGTAATCAGCGAAGCTCCTACAATGAGCAGTTCTTC. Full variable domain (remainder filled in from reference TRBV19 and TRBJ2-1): DGGITQSPKYLFRKEGQNVTLSCEQNLNHDAMYWYRQDPGQGLRLIYYSQIVNDFQKGDIAEGYSVSREKKESFPLTVTSAQKNPTAFYLCASSNQRSSYNEQFFGPGTRLTVL.

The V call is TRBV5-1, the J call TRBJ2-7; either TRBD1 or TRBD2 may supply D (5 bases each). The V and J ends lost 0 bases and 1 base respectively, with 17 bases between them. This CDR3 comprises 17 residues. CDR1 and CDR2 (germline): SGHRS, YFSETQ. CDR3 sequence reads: CASSLGWDVGASYEQYF. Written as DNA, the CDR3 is TGCGCCAGCAGCTTGGGGTGGGACGTAGGCGCATCCTACGAGCAGTACTTC.

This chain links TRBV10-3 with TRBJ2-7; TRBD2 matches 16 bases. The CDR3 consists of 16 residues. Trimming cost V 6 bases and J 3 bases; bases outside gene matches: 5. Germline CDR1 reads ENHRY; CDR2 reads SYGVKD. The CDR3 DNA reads TGTGCCATCAGCGGGACTAGCGGGAGGGCCAACTACGAGCAGTACTTC. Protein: CAISGTSGRANYEQYF.

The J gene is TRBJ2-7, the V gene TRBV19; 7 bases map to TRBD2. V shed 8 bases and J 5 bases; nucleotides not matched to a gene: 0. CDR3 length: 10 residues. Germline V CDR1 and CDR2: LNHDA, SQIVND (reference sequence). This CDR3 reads CASGRDEQYF. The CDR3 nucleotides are TGTGCCAGTGGGAGGGACGAGCAGTACTTC.

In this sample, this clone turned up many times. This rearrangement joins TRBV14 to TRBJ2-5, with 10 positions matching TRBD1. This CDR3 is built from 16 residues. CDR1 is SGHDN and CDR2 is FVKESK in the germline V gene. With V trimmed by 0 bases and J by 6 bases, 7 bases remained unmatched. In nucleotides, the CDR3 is TGTGCCAGCAGCCAAGACTGGACAGGGGGGGCAAAGACCCAGTACTTC. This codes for CASSQDWTGGAKTQYF.

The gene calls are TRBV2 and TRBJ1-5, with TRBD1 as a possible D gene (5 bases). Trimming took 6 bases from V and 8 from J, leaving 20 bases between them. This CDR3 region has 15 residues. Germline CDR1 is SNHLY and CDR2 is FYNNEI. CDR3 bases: TGTGCCAGCAGGGGGGGAACCGTAACGACGGAGCCCCAGCATTTT. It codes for CASRGGTVTTEPQHF.

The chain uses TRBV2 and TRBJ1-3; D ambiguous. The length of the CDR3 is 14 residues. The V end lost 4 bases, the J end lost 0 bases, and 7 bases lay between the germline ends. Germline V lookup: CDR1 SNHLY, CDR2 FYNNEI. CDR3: CASSVSGSGNTIYF. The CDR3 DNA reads TGTGCCAGCAGTGTATCGGGCTCTGGAAACACCATATATTTT.

CDR3 sequence: CASSILRVNSPLHF. Written as DNA, the CDR3 is TGTGCCAGTAGTATCCTTAGGGTTAATTCACCCCTCCACTTT. The rearrangement links TRBV19 to TRBJ1-6; D remains ambiguous. The CDR3 sequence is 14 residues long. Trimming removed 3 bases from V and 6 bases from J, with 9 bases in between. Germline V lookup: CDR1 LNHDA, CDR2 SQIVND (reference sequence).

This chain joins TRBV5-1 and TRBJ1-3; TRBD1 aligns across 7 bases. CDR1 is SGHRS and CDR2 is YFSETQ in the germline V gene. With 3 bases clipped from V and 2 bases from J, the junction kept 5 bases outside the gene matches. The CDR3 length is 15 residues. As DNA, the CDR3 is TGCGCCAGCAGCTACGACAGGGAAACTGGAAACACCATATATTTT. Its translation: CASSYDRETGNTIYF.

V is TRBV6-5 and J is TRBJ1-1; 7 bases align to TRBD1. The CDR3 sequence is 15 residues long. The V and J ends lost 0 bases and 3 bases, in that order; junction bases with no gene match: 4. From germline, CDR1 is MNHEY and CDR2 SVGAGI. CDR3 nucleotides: TGTGCCAGCAGTTACTCAGGGGGCTTGGACACTGAAGCTTTCTTT. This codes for CASSYSGGLDTEAFF.

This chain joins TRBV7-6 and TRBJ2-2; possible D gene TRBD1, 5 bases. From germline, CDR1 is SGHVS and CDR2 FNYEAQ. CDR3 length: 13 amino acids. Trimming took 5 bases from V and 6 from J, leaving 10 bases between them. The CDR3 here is CASSGEGAGELFF. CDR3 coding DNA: TGTGCCAGCAGCGGAGAAGGGGCCGGGGAGCTGTTTTTT.

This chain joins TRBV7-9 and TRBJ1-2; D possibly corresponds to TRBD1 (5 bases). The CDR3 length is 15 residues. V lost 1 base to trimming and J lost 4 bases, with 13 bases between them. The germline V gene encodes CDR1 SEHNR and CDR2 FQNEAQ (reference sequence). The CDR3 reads CASSLETGLIYGYTF. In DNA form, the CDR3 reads TGTGCCAGCAGCTTAGAAACAGGATTGATCTATGGCTACACCTTC.

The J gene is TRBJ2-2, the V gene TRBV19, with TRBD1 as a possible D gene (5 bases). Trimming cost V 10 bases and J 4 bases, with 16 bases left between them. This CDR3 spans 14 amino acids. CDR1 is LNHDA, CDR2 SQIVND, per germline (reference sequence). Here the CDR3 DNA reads TGTGCCACCAAAACGGACAACCCCACCGGGGAGCTGTTTTTT. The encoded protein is CATKTDNPTGELFF. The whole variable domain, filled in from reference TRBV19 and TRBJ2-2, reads DGGITQSPKYLFRKEGQNVTLSCEQNLNHDAMYWYRQDPGQGLRLIYYSQIVNDFQKGDIAEGYSVSREKKESFPLTVTSAQKNPTAFYLCATKTDNPTGELFFGEGSRLTVL.

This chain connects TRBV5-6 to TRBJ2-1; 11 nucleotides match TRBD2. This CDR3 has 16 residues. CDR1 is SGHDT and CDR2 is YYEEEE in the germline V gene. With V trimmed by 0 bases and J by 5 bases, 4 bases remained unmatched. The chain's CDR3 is CASSLALLAGDNEQFF. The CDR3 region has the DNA TGTGCCAGCAGCTTGGCGCTACTAGCGGGAGACAATGAGCAGTTCTTC.

The CDR3 region is CASTPTGRYEQYF. CDR3 DNA sequence: TGTGCCAGCACTCCGACAGGACGCTACGAGCAGTACTTC. The rearrangement joins TRBV6-5 to TRBJ2-7; D is possibly TRBD1 (6 bases). V lost 7 bases and J 3 bases, leaving 13 bases between the germline ends. CDR1 is MNHEY, CDR2 SVGAGI, per germline. The length of the CDR3 is 13 residues.